In this sample, the clone carrying this T cell receptor (beta chain) turned up a few times. The data are from a study of T cells after yellow fever vaccination. CDR1 is MNHNY, CDR2 SVGAGI, per germline (reference sequence). The CDR3 spans 12 residues. Trimming removed 4 bases at V and 14 bases at J, with 15 bases between. Template switching with 5'RACE generated the TCR cDNA and added a universal primer site and UMIs. TCRdb fed the 5' RACE reads into MiXCR, producing one record per CDR3 protein. The profile shows 310,000 or so distinct CDR3 sequences, around 4% of them singletons. This TCR derives from a man in his late teens or twenties who received the YFV17D yellow fever vaccine. Sequencing was performed on PBMCs, taken on the day of the yellow fever booster vaccination. This chain uses TRBV6-6 with TRBJ2-1; the D is unclear. The CDR3 loop reads CASSWEATYEFF. CDR3 bases: TGTGCCAGCAGTTGGGAAGCGACATACGAGTTCTTC.